This T cell receptor beta chain was obtained from a study of cytomegalovirus exposure and HLA in healthy donors. General study findings and limits: Apparent HLA restriction characterized most CMV-associated TCR beta chains in a later analysis. Per a later analysis, HLA-associated TCR beta chains showed more clonal expansion than other, equally common TCR beta chains.

For this clone: Antigen unknown.

PCR used 60 Vbeta primers and 13 Jbeta primers. This table comes from immunoSEQ multiplex PCR, and its TCRdb copy is limited to in-frame clones, with some not included. Of about 190,000 clones in the sample, under 80% were seen once. The CDR3 extends over 15 amino acids. With 4 bases removed from V and 1 base from J, the gap between germline ends came to 10 bases. CDR1 LGHNA and CDR2 YSLEER come from the germline V gene. The chain uses TRBV4-3 and TRBJ2-2; tentatively, D is TRBD2 (5 bases). The origin of this receptor is a man younger than 40 in good health and CMV-seropositive. The sample comprised PBMCs. CDR3 sequence (DNA): TGCGCCAGCAGCCGCGGGCCTGTGAACACCGGGGAGCTGTTTTTT. Its protein is CASSRGPVNTGELFF.